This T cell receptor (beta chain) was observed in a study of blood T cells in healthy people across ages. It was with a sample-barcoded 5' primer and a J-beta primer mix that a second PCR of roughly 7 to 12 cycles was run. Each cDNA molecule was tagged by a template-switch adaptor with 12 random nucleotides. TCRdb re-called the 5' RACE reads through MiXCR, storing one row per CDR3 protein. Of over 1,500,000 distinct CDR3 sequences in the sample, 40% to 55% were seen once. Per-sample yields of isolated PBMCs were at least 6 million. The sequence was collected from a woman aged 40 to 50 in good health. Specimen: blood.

This chain's CDR3 is CASSRSFRDRVVSNSPLHF. The CDR3 nucleotides are TGTGCCAGCAGCCGGAGCTTCCGGGACAGGGTGGTGAGCAATTCACCCCTCCACTTT. This sequence joins TRBV5-5 and TRBJ1-6; the match to TRBD1 covers 9 bases. Germline V gene sequence: CDR1 SGHKS, CDR2 YYEKEE (reference sequence). CDR3 length equals 19 residues. The V and J ends lost 4 bases and 7 bases, in that order; junction bases with no gene match: 18. Complete variable domain (other parts from reference TRBV5-5 and TRBJ1-6): DAGVTQSPTHLIKTRGQQVTLRCSPISGHKSVSWYQQVLGQGPQFIFQYYEKEERGRGNFPDRFSARQFPNYSSELNVNALLLGDSALYLCASSRSFRDRVVSNSPLHFGNGTRLTVT.